A selection of T cell receptor beta chains follows, all from one sample in a study of Ad26.COV2.S vaccination and SARS-CoV-2 variants. The table came from immunoSEQ multiplex PCR; TCRdb's copy has only in-frame clones and leaves some out. The table has about 420,000 clones, roughly 90% seen once. The specimen comprised peripheral blood, sampled in a trial of Ad26.COV2.S vaccine versus placebo. These receptor sequences come from a person between 18 and 65 years old who received the Ad26.COV2.S COVID-19 vaccine or a placebo. CDR3s include the opening cysteine and the closing phenylalanine or tryptophan. Each record gives: V gene, J gene, D gene, clone size, CDR3 protein, CDR3 DNA. D genes are given only for firm matches. Clone size is shown for a subset of rows, as once, few, many or a class of expanded clone.

v_gene: TRBV5-5; j_gene: TRBJ2-2; d_gene: -; abundance: -; CDR3aa: CASSLAPSTGELFF; CDR3nt: TGTGCCAGCAGCTTGGCCCCCTCCACCGGGGAGCTGTTTTTT
v_gene: TRBV28; j_gene: TRBJ1-5; d_gene: TRBD1; abundance: -; CDR3aa: CASITGQGSRQPQHF; CDR3nt: TGTGCCAGCATCACTGGACAGGGAAGTCGTCAGCCCCAGCATTTT
v_gene: TRBV7-2; j_gene: TRBJ2-1; d_gene: -; abundance: -; CDR3aa: CASSSGALYNEQFF; CDR3nt: TGTGCCAGCAGCTCGGGAGCGCTCTACAATGAGCAGTTCTTC
v_gene: TRBV13; j_gene: TRBJ2-2; d_gene: -; abundance: -; CDR3aa: CASSTTTRSFNTGELFF; CDR3nt: TGTGCCAGCAGTACCACAACCAGGAGTTTTAACACCGGGGAGCTGTTTTTT
v_gene: TRBV12-3/TRBV12-4; j_gene: TRBJ2-5; d_gene: TRBD1; abundance: -; CDR3aa: CASSTGVETQYF; CDR3nt: TGTGCCAGCAGCACAGGGGTAGAGACCCAGTACTTC
v_gene: TRBV19; j_gene: TRBJ2-7; d_gene: -; abundance: -; CDR3aa: CASSRGQSSYEQYF; CDR3nt: TGTGCCAGTAGCCGGGGACAAAGCTCCTACGAGCAGTACTTC
v_gene: TRBV7-9; j_gene: TRBJ1-1; d_gene: -; abundance: once; CDR3aa: CASSLRGRADTEAFF; CDR3nt: TGTGCCAGCAGCTTACGGGGCAGGGCGGACACTGAAGCTTTCTTT
v_gene: TRBV10-3; j_gene: TRBJ1-2; d_gene: -; abundance: -; CDR3aa: CAISEGSHYGYTF; CDR3nt: TGTGCCATCAGTGAGGGCAGCCACTATGGCTACACCTTC
v_gene: TRBV29-1; j_gene: TRBJ1-1; d_gene: TRBD1; abundance: -; CDR3aa: CSTRQGSDTEAFF; CDR3nt: TGCAGCACGAGACAGGGTAGTGACACTGAAGCTTTCTTT
v_gene: TRBV6-2/TRBV6-3; j_gene: TRBJ1-1; d_gene: TRBD1; abundance: -; CDR3aa: CASSTGARNTEAFF; CDR3nt: TGTGCCAGCAGTACAGGGGCGAGGAACACTGAAGCTTTCTTT
v_gene: TRBV28; j_gene: TRBJ1-4; d_gene: -; abundance: -; CDR3aa: CASSPGGGEKLFF; CDR3nt: TGTGCCAGCAGCCCCGGGGGGGGTGAAAAACTGTTTTTT
v_gene: TRBV2; j_gene: TRBJ1-4; d_gene: -; abundance: -; CDR3aa: CASSESRGFEKLFF; CDR3nt: TGTGCCAGCAGTGAAAGCAGGGGATTCGAAAAACTGTTTTTT
v_gene: TRBV30; j_gene: TRBJ2-7; d_gene: TRBD1; abundance: -; CDR3aa: CAWSVGTEGYEQYF; CDR3nt: TGTGCCTGGAGTGTGGGGACAGAGGGTTACGAGCAGTACTTC
v_gene: TRBV6-2/TRBV6-3; j_gene: TRBJ2-6; d_gene: TRBD1; abundance: -; CDR3aa: CASSRQGFSGANVLTF; CDR3nt: TGTGCCAGCAGCAGACAGGGGTTCTCTGGGGCCAACGTCCTGACTTTC
v_gene: TRBV12-3/TRBV12-4; j_gene: TRBJ2-3; d_gene: TRBD2; abundance: -; CDR3aa: CASSFGGADTQYF; CDR3nt: TGTGCCAGCAGTTTCGGGGGGGCAGATACGCAGTATTTT
v_gene: TRBV4-1; j_gene: TRBJ2-5; d_gene: TRBD2; abundance: once; CDR3aa: CASSQGPSGGLQETQYF; CDR3nt: TGCGCCAGCAGCCAAGGGCCTAGCGGGGGGCTACAAGAGACCCAGTACTTC
v_gene: TRBV5-1; j_gene: TRBJ2-7; d_gene: TRBD1; abundance: -; CDR3aa: CASRAGTGSPRKPYEQYF; CDR3nt: TGCGCCAGCAGGGCCGGGACAGGGTCTCCTCGGAAACCTTACGAGCAGTACTTC
v_gene: TRBV5-6; j_gene: TRBJ1-1; d_gene: -; abundance: once; CDR3aa: CASSLSWSEAFF; CDR3nt: TGTGCCAGCAGCTTGTCTTGGTCTGAAGCTTTCTTT
v_gene: TRBV19; j_gene: TRBJ1-6; d_gene: -; abundance: once; CDR3aa: CATAEGNSPLHF; CDR3nt: TGTGCCACTGCAGAAGGAAATTCACCCCTCCACTTT
v_gene: TRBV6-5; j_gene: TRBJ1-1; d_gene: -; abundance: -; CDR3aa: CASTVRGLPEAFF; CDR3nt: TGTGCCAGTACAGTCCGGGGACTTCCTGAAGCTTTCTTT
v_gene: TRBV7-9; j_gene: TRBJ2-6; d_gene: -; abundance: -; CDR3aa: CASSLGPGANVLTF; CDR3nt: TGTGCCAGCAGCTTAGGACCGGGGGCCAACGTCCTGACTTTC
v_gene: TRBV4-2; j_gene: TRBJ1-5; d_gene: TRBD1; abundance: -; CDR3aa: CASGTGLNQPQHF; CDR3nt: TGTGCCAGCGGGACAGGGCTCAATCAGCCCCAGCATTTT